Shown below are 7 T cell receptor beta chains from a single sample sequenced in a study of blood T cells in healthy people across ages. The second PCR ran about 6 to 12 cycles with a sample-barcoded 5' primer and J-beta primers. MiXCR, run by TCRdb on the 5' RACE reads, gives a single entry per CDR3 protein. Of about 970,000 distinct CDR3 sequences in the sample, roughly 51% were seen once. The sequenced sample was blood. These receptors came from a woman in her sixties or seventies in good health.

The chain has TRBV29-1 and TRBJ2-2; D gene uncertain. V lost 4 bases and J lost 5, with 11 bases in between. Germline lookup yields CDR1 SQVTM and CDR2 ANQGSEA. The CDR3 has 13 residues. CDR3 amino acids: CSVGPRLTGELFF. CDR3 coding DNA: TGCAGCGTTGGTCCCCGTTTGACCGGGGAGCTGTTTTTT.

There are many counts of this clonotype. The chain links TRBV7-6 to TRBJ2-5, with a weak D call TRBD1 (5 bases). There are 12 residues in the CDR3. The ends were cut back, 2 bases at V and 13 bases at J, with 14 bases in the middle. CDR1 SGHVS and CDR2 FNYEAQ come from the germline V gene. The CDR3, as DNA: TGTGCCAGCAGCTTATACGACAGCCCCGTGTACTTC. Translated: CASSLYDSPVYF.

The chain employs TRBV5-4 and TRBJ2-1, with TRBD2 matching 7 bases. With the DNA end fitting TRBJ2-7 better, the J assignment may be wrong. The CDR3 spans 15 residues. CDR1 is SGHNT, CDR2 YYREEE, per germline (reference sequence). The CDR3 bases are TGTGCCAGCAGCTTGTTTGCGGGAGTATACAATGAGCAGTACTTC. It yields the protein CASSLFAGVYNEQYF.

This clonotype was found a few times. This sequence joins TRBV20-1 and TRBJ2-3; 10 bases align to TRBD2. V was pared by 4 bases and J by 6 bases, with 16 bases of the junction left unmatched. The CDR3 extends over 17 amino acids. CDR1 is DFQATT, CDR2 SNEGSKA, per germline (reference sequence). CDR3: CSAMLAGVMSTVDTQYF. The CDR3 region has the DNA TGCAGTGCTATGCTAGCGGGAGTAATGAGCACGGTTGATACGCAGTATTTT.

This clonotype was counted between two and nine times. The chain uses TRBV4-1 and TRBJ2-7; 7 bases are shared with TRBD1. Germline CDR1 and CDR2: MGHRA and YSYEKL. Germline trimming cut 1 base from V and 4 bases from J; bases unmatched to any gene: 7. This CDR3 contains 15 residues. CDR3 bases: TGCGCCAGCAGCCAAGTGGCACAGGGGTGGTACGAGCAGTACTTC. Amino acids: CASSQVAQGWYEQYF.

The rearrangement joins TRBV7-8 to TRBJ2-3; either TRBD1 or TRBD2 may supply D (5 bases each). Trimming took 5 bases from V and 6 from J, leaving 12 bases between them. The CDR3 is made up of 13 amino acids. Germline V CDR1 and CDR2: SGHVS, FQNEAQ. The CDR3 sequence is CASSPRWGDTQYF. The CDR3 nucleotides are TGTGCCAGCAGCCCTCGTTGGGGGGATACGCAGTATTTT.

The chain has TRBV2 and TRBJ2-5; D ambiguous. V was trimmed by 3 bases and J by 2 bases, leaving 10 bases between them. Germline CDR1 reads SNHLY; CDR2 reads FYNNEI. The CDR3 extends over 14 amino acids. The DNA of the CDR3 is TGTGCCAGCAGTGAGTTCATAGTACAAGAGACCCAGTACTTC. Its protein product is CASSEFIVQETQYF. The variable domain in full, with the rest retrieved from reference TRBV2 and TRBJ2-5, is EPEVTQTPSHQVTQMGQEVILRCVPISNHLYFYWYRQILGQKVEFLVSFYNNEISEKSEIFDDQFSVERPDGSNFTLKIRSTKLEDSAMYFCASSEFIVQETQYFGPGTRLLVL.